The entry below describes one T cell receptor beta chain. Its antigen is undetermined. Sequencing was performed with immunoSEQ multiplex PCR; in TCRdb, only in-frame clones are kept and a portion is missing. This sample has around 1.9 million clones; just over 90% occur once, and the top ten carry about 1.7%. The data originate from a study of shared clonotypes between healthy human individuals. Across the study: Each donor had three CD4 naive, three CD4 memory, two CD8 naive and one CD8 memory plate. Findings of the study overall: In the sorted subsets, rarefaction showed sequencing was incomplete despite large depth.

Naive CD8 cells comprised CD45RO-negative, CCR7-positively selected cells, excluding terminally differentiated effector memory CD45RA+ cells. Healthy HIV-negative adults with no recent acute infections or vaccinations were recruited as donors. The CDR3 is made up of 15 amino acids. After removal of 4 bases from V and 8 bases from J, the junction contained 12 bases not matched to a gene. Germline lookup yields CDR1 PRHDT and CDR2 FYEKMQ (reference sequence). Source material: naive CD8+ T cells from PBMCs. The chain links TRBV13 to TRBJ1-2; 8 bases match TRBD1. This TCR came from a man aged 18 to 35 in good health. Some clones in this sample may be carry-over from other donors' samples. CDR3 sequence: CASSWATGASLGYTF. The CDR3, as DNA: TGTGCCAGCAGCTGGGCGACAGGGGCCAGCCTGGGCTACACCTTC. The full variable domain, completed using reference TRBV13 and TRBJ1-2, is AAGVIQSPRHLIKEKRETATLKCYPIPRHDTVYWYQQGPGQDPQFLISFYEKMQSDKGSIPDRFSAQQFSDYHSELNMSSLELGDSALYFCASSWATGASLGYTFGSGTRLTVV.